The following is a T cell receptor beta chain sequence with its context. CDR1 and CDR2 (germline): MGHDK, SYGVNS. Between the trimmed V and J ends, which lost 6 bases and 2 bases, there was a span of 11 bases. This CDR3 is 14 amino acids long. This table comes from immunoSEQ multiplex PCR, and its TCRdb copy is limited to in-frame clones, with some not included. The sample comprises around 19,000 clones, roughly four fifths of which are singletons, and roughly half rests with the top ten. This sample stems from a study of sequential checkpoint blockade in melanoma. Background on the study: Each arm's sequence ended with maintenance nivolumab.

The sample's treatment: randomized to nivolumab then ipilimumab (arm A) or the reverse (arm B). The chain is built from TRBV25-1 and TRBJ2-1, with D possibly matching TRBD1 (5 bases). The material was CD8+ T cells sorted from blood (inferred from file names), obtained from a patient given nivolumab and ipilimumab in sequence. The TCR comes from a human donor with melanoma. This CDR3 is CASSSTDTYNEQFF. The DNA of the CDR3 is TGTGCCAGCAGCTCCACGGACACCTACAATGAGCAGTTCTTC.